The 32 T cell receptor beta chains below all came from one sample that was sequenced in a study of Ad26.COV2.S vaccination and SARS-CoV-2 variants. Sample treatment: roughly 18 received Ad26.COV2.S at low or high dose, single or two shots; roughly 5 received placebo; per-sample allocation not given. The investigators took samples on day 63 after the first vaccine or placebo injection. Sequenced by immunoSEQ multiplex PCR; TCRdb stores in-frame clones only, minus some. In the table there are 350,000 to 550,000 clones, 89% of which are singletons. This specimen consisted of peripheral blood, obtained in a trial of Ad26.COV2.S vaccine versus placebo. The receptors here all came from a person between 18 and 65 years old who received the Ad26.COV2.S COVID-19 vaccine or a placebo.

This clone was detected only once. The sample has other DNA sequences that encode this CDR3 too. This chain joins TRBV5-1 and TRBJ2-7; TRBD1 matches at 7 bases. CDR1 and CDR2 from the germline V gene are SGHRS and YFSETQ. V dropped 0 bases and J dropped 2; count of bases not matched to a gene: 5. This CDR3 has 15 amino acids. The CDR3 spells CASSLGPGQTYEQYF. The CDR3 DNA reads as TGCGCCAGCAGCTTGGGACCGGGACAGACCTACGAGCAGTACTTC.

V is TRBV19 and J is TRBJ1-4; 10 bases align to TRBD1. Germline CDR1 is LNHDA and CDR2 is SQIVND (reference sequence). The CDR3 has 16 amino acids. Unmatched junction bases numbered 7, after V lost 4 bases and J lost 5 bases. CDR3 residues: CASSTGQGIRNEKLFF. In DNA form, the CDR3 reads TGTGCCAGTAGTACGGGACAGGGGATCCGGAATGAAAAACTGTTTTTT.

The gene calls are TRBV7-3 and TRBJ2-3; no clear D gene. Germline-derived CDR1 and CDR2 are SGHTA and FQGTGA. The CDR3 has 13 amino acids. With 5 bases removed from V and 4 bases from J, the gap between germline ends came to 10 bases. The CDR3 sequence is CASSLGPSDTQYF. The CDR3, as DNA: TGTGCCAGCAGCCTCGGCCCTTCAGATACGCAGTATTTT.

This chain links TRBV5-8 with TRBJ1-2; D remains ambiguous. V was clipped by 2 bases and J by 4 bases, with 21 bases between them. CDR3 length: 17 residues. Germline values: CDR1 SGHTS, CDR2 YDEGEE. The CDR3 nucleotides read TGTGCCAGCAGCTTTGTTTTCGTGTGGGAAGAAGGCTATGGCTACACCTTC. This encodes CASSFVFVWEEGYGYTF.

This chain uses TRBV3-1 (or the pseudogene TRBV3-2) with TRBJ1-1, with D unclear. The germline V and J ends were trimmed by 6 bases and 2 bases, with 10 bases remaining between them. Germline CDR1 reads LGHDT; CDR2 reads YNNKEL (reference sequence). The CDR3 extends over 13 amino acids. The CDR3 DNA reads as TGTGCCAGCAGGGCAACAGAAAACACTGAAGCTTTCTTT. Protein: CASRATENTEAFF.

The V call is TRBV7-9, the J call TRBJ1-1, with TRBD1 as a possible D gene (5 bases). Between the trimmed V and J ends, which lost 0 bases and 11 bases, there was a span of 16 bases. CDR1 is SEHNR, CDR2 FQNEAQ, per germline (reference sequence). The CDR3 is made up of 14 amino acids. The DNA for the CDR3 is TGTGCCAGCAGCTTAGCCGCACGGGGCTTGGAGGCTTTCTTT. Amino acids: CASSLAARGLEAFF.

The chain is built from TRBV5-1 and TRBJ1-1; 7 positions agree with TRBD1. V lost 4 bases, J lost 4 bases, and 13 bases stayed unmatched. Per germline, CDR1 SGHRS and CDR2 YFSETQ. The CDR3 has 16 amino acids. As DNA, the CDR3 is TGCGCCAGCAGCCGCACTACCCCAGGGGGGGCCACTGAAGCTTTCTTT. Its translation: CASSRTTPGGATEAFF.

V gene TRBV9 combines with J gene TRBJ1-5; D not resolved. Germline V gene data show CDR1 as SGDLS and CDR2 as YYNGEE. CDR3 length equals 13 residues. Trimming shortened V by 0 bases and J by 4 bases, and 5 bases separated the two germline ends. The CDR3 loop is CASSVAPNQPQHF. As DNA, the CDR3 is TGTGCCAGCAGCGTAGCACCTAATCAGCCCCAGCATTTT.

This rearrangement joins TRBV7-9 to TRBJ1-2; TRBD1 aligns across 9 bases. Unmatched junction bases numbered 3, after V lost 7 bases and J lost 6 bases. This CDR3 has 12 amino acids. The germline gives CDR1 SEHNR, CDR2 FQNEAQ (reference sequence). The CDR3 spells CASNDRGNGYTF. In nucleotides, the CDR3 is TGTGCCAGCAACGACAGGGGGAATGGCTACACCTTC. Based on the CDR3 plus reference TRBV7-9 and TRBJ1-2, the full variable domain is DTGVSQNPRHKITKRGQNVTFRCDPISEHNRLYWYRQTLGQGPEFLTYFQNEAQLEKSRLLSDRFSAERPKGSFSTLEIQRTEQGDSAMYLCASNDRGNGYTFGSGTRLTVV.

This clone was seen only once. The chain carries TRBV29-1 and TRBJ2-7; the match to TRBD1 covers 9 bases. Germline V gene lookup returns CDR1 SQVTM and CDR2 ANQGSEA. The CDR3 loop spans 14 amino acids. The V and J ends lost 2 bases and 5 bases, in that order; junction bases with no gene match: 7. In DNA form, the CDR3 reads TGCAGCGTTGAACTATCACAGGGGGCCGACGAGCAGTACTTC. It encodes CSVELSQGADEQYF.

The rearrangement joins TRBV12-3 or TRBV12-4 to TRBJ1-1, with 7 bases aligning to TRBD1. The CDR3 has 13 residues. Trimming removed 6 bases from V and 8 bases from J; junction bases left unmatched: 9. The CDR3 DNA reads TGTGCCAGCAGGGAAGGTGGGACAGTAGAAGCTTTCTTT. Its translation is CASREGGTVEAFF.

This clone was recorded once. The CDR3 sequence is CASSSQGDSDYGYTF. In DNA, the CDR3 is TGTGCCAGCAGTTCACAGGGGGACAGTGACTATGGCTACACCTTC. This rearrangement joins TRBV28 to TRBJ1-2; 8 nucleotides match TRBD1. The trim removed 4 bases at V and 3 bases at J, leaving 7 bases unmatched. The V gene's germline CDR1 is MDHEN and CDR2 SYDVKM. This CDR3 is built from 15 residues.

This clone was seen more than once but under ten times. The chain combines TRBV5-1 with TRBJ1-2; weak D call: TRBD1 (5 bases). CDR1 and CDR2 from the germline V gene are SGHRS and YFSETQ. The CDR3 extends over 14 amino acids. The V and J ends lost 4 bases and 6 bases respectively, with 16 bases between them. This chain's CDR3 is CASSPSGGPNGYTF. In nucleotides, the CDR3 is TGCGCCAGCAGCCCTAGTGGGGGACCGAATGGCTACACCTTC.

The chain is built from TRBV15 and TRBJ2-1; D not resolved. The germline V gene encodes CDR1 LNHNV and CDR2 YYDKDF (reference sequence). Between the trimmed V and J ends, which lost 3 bases and 7 bases, there was a span of 13 bases. This CDR3 contains 14 residues. This chain's CDR3 is CATSRTRPENEQFF. The CDR3 region has the DNA TGTGCCACCAGCAGGACTCGCCCCGAAAATGAGCAGTTCTTC.

The gene calls are TRBV27 and TRBJ2-2; unclear D gene. Germline CDR1 reads MNHEY; CDR2 reads SMNVEV (reference sequence). The CDR3 is 16 residues long. V was clipped by 0 bases and J by 0 bases, with 8 bases between them. The CDR3 DNA sequence: TGTGCCAGCAGTTTATCCGACACCCCGAACACCGGGGAGCTGTTTTTT. Translated, it gives CASSLSDTPNTGELFF.

This rearrangement joins TRBV5-1 to TRBJ1-1; the D gene is possibly TRBD1 (5 bases). Per germline, CDR1 SGHRS and CDR2 YFSETQ. The ends were cut back, 0 bases at V and 1 base at J, with 13 bases in the middle. The CDR3 runs 16 residues. CDR3 coding DNA: TGCGCCAGCAGCTTGGTTGTGACAGCGAAGAACACTGAAGCTTTCTTT. The encoded protein is CASSLVVTAKNTEAFF.

This clone came up once. V usage is TRBV6-5 and J usage is TRBJ2-2, with 7 bases matching TRBD2. Germline values: CDR1 MNHEY, CDR2 SVGAGI. CDR3 size: 15 residues. V trimming: 5 bases; J trimming: 4 bases; junction bases outside the gene matches: 7. This CDR3 is CASSTLTGGTGELFF. DNA for the CDR3: TGTGCCAGCAGTACTCTAACGGGGGGCACCGGGGAGCTGTTTTTT.

CDR3 amino acids: CASSVVSDTYNEQFF. DNA for the CDR3: TGTGCCAGCAGCGTAGTCAGTGATACCTACAATGAGCAGTTCTTC. The chain carries TRBV9 and TRBJ2-1; D is ambiguous. There are 15 residues in the CDR3. V dropped 0 bases and J dropped 2 bases, with 9 bases sitting between them. From germline, CDR1 is SGDLS and CDR2 YYNGEE.

The CDR3, as DNA: TGCAGTGCTAGTCCGGACAGTTGGTTCGGAACTGAAGCTTTCTTT. Encoded protein: CSASPDSWFGTEAFF. This chain links TRBV20-1 with TRBJ1-1, with D tentatively TRBD1 (6 bases). The V end was cut by 3 bases, the J end by 5 bases, with 19 bases between. The V gene's germline CDR1 is DFQATT and CDR2 SNEGSKA (reference sequence). CDR3 length: 15 amino acids.

The J gene is TRBJ1-1, the V gene TRBV11-2; tentative D call: TRBD1 (5 bases). The V end lost 1 base, the J end lost 0 bases, and 12 bases lay between the germline ends. The germline gives CDR1 SGHAT, CDR2 FQNNGV. This CDR3 comprises 16 residues. The CDR3 coding sequence is TGTGCCAGCAGCTTAGCCCGACAGAACATGAACACTGAAGCTTTCTTT. The encoded protein is CASSLARQNMNTEAFF. The variable domain in full, completed from reference TRBV11-2 and TRBJ1-1, reads EAGVAQSPRYKIIEKRQSVAFWCNPISGHATLYWYQQILGQGPKLLIQFQNNGVVDDSQLPKDRFSAERLKGVDSTLKIQPAKLEDSAVYLCASSLARQNMNTEAFFGQGTRLTVV.

This chain links TRBV6-4 with TRBJ1-6, with 7 nucleotides matching TRBD1. V lost 4 bases and J lost 10; bases outside the gene matches: 4. The germline CDR1 and CDR2 sequences are MRHNA and SNTAGT. This CDR3 spans 13 amino acids. DNA for the CDR3: TGTGCCAGCAGTGGGACAGGTGGATCACCCCTCCACTTT. Translation gives CASSGTGGSPLHF.

V usage is TRBV5-1 and J usage is TRBJ2-1; D may correspond to TRBD1 or TRBD2 (6 bases each). V was clipped by 2 bases and J by 4 bases, with 13 bases between them. The CDR3 totals 15 residues. Per the germline V gene, CDR1 is SGHRS and CDR2 is YFSETQ. The CDR3 protein is CASSLSGARYNEQFF. The CDR3 DNA sequence: TGCGCCAGCAGCTTATCGGGGGCAAGGTACAATGAGCAGTTCTTC.

The rearrangement links TRBV2 to TRBJ2-2; no reliable D call. The germline V gene has CDR1 SNHLY and CDR2 FYNNEI. Trimming removed 11 bases from V and 1 base from J, with 11 bases in between. The CDR3 has 13 residues. The CDR3 DNA follows: TGTGCCTCGGTTTGGGTGAACACCGGGGAGCTGTTTTTT. Protein: CASVWVNTGELFF.

The chain couples TRBV5-5 to TRBJ1-6, with TRBD1 as a possible D gene (5 bases). The CDR3 totals 16 residues. Trimming removed 1 base at V and 8 bases at J, with 16 bases between. Germline V gene sequence: CDR1 SGHKS, CDR2 YYEKEE (reference sequence). CDR3: CASSLRPLTDDSPLHF. The CDR3 DNA reads TGTGCCAGCAGCTTGCGGCCCCTGACAGACGATTCACCCCTCCACTTT.

V is TRBV6-2 or TRBV6-3 and J is TRBJ1-1, with unresolved D. The V gene's germline CDR1 is MNHEY and CDR2 SVGEGT. Trimming took off 3 bases at V and 14 bases at J, with 16 bases between the two ends. The CDR3 length is 12 residues. The CDR3 region is CASSYPGFNGFF. The CDR3 DNA reads as TGTGCCAGCAGTTATCCAGGTTTTAACGGCTTCTTT.

The V call is TRBV13, the J call TRBJ2-2; D remains unclear. Germline-derived CDR1 and CDR2 are PRHDT and FYEKMQ (reference sequence). The CDR3 is 14 residues long. V lost 3 bases and J lost 3, with 8 bases in between. For the CDR3, the DNA is TGTGCCAGCAGCTTCAATCAGGACACCGGGGAGCTGTTTTTT. Translation: CASSFNQDTGELFF.

This clone was recorded only once. The V call is TRBV5-1, the J call TRBJ2-2, with a tentative D call TRBD1 (6 bases). The CDR3 sequence is 15 residues long. Trimming pared 2 bases from V and 6 bases from J, leaving 14 bases between. CDR1 and CDR2 from the germline V gene are SGHRS and YFSETQ. The CDR3: CASSFRQGSAGELFF. DNA of the CDR3: TGCGCCAGCAGCTTCCGGCAGGGGAGTGCCGGGGAGCTGTTTTTT. The full variable domain, in which reference TRBV5-1 and TRBJ2-2 provide the parts outside the CDR3, is KAGVTQTPRYLIKTRGQQVTLSCSPISGHRSVSWYQQTPGQGLQFLFEYFSETQRNKGNFPGRFSGRQFSNSRSEMNVSTLELGDSALYLCASSFRQGSAGELFFGEGSRLTVL.

This clone was detected only once. The CDR3 DNA follows: TGTGCCAGCAGCGTAGCTACGTCGGGAGGGGAAAAACTGTTTTTT. Translating it yields CASSVATSGGEKLFF. The chain carries TRBV9 and TRBJ1-4; D gene unclear. Trimming left V 0 bases short and J 8 bases short, with 14 bases between. Germline CDR1 reads SGDLS; CDR2 reads YYNGEE. This CDR3 has 15 amino acids.

The chain joins TRBV3-1 (or the pseudogene TRBV3-2) to TRBJ1-2; maybe TRBD1 (5 bases). V shed 2 bases and J shed 7 bases, with 20 bases lying between them. CDR1 LGHDT and CDR2 YNNKEL come from the germline V gene (reference sequence). This CDR3 is 16 amino acids long. Written as DNA, the CDR3 is TGTGCCAGCAGCCAAAGAGGTCTGGAGGGGACTACTGGCTACACCTTC. It translates to CASSQRGLEGTTGYTF.

This clone is a singleton in its sample. The V and J genes are TRBV19 and TRBJ2-1; D call uncertain. Between the trimmed V and J ends, which lost 4 bases and 12 bases, there was a span of 10 bases. The CDR3 covers 11 residues. Germline V CDR1 and CDR2: LNHDA, SQIVND (reference sequence). The chain's CDR3 is CASSTTLGQFF. The CDR3 region has the DNA TGTGCCAGTAGTACAACCCTGGGGCAGTTCTTC.

This clone has a single count. The chain has TRBV19 and TRBJ1-2; 7 positions match TRBD1. CDR1 is LNHDA and CDR2 is SQIVND in the germline V gene (reference sequence). The V segment lost 8 bases and the J segment 5 bases; nucleotides outside the gene matches: 14. This CDR3 has 15 residues. CDR3 residues: CASSSNRQGRYGYTF. CDR3 bases: TGTGCCAGTTCTTCAAATAGACAGGGCCGGTATGGCTACACCTTC.

Turning to this clone: The same CDR3 arises from other DNA sequences in this sample as well. The genes are TRBV29-1 and TRBJ1-2; the D is unclear. The CDR3 runs 13 residues. Deletions cut 3 bases from V and 1 base from J, with 9 bases between. Germline assignment: CDR1 SQVTM and CDR2 ANQGSEA. The DNA of the CDR3 is TGCAGCGTTGATCGGCACCTTAACTATGGCTACACCTTC. It yields the protein CSVDRHLNYGYTF.